Listed below are T cell receptor beta chains from one sample, sequenced in a study of blood T cell repertoires in COVID-19. Generated by immunoSEQ multiplex PCR, the TCRdb table keeps only in-frame clones and is missing some. The sample gives about 120,000 clones, roughly nine tenths of which show up once; around 30% is in the top ten. Material for sequencing was peripheral blood. These receptors were obtained from a man between 65 and 85 years old with active or convalescent COVID-19. CDR3s include the opening cysteine and the closing phenylalanine or tryptophan. Each record gives: CDR3 length, J gene, V gene, clone size, D gene, CDR3 DNA, CDR3 protein. The D gene is left open where the match is weak. Some rows have no size entry. The others give once, few or many, or a class for an expanded clone.

13 TRBJ1-5 TRBV12-3/TRBV12-4 . . TGTGCCAGCAGTTGGGGGGAGGGCCAGCCCCAGCATTTT CASSWGEGQPQHF
14 TRBJ1-5 TRBV5-1 . TRBD1 TGCGCCAGCAGCCTGGGACAGGGGAGTCAGCCCCAGCATTTT CASSLGQGSQPQHF
15 TRBJ2-1 TRBV14 . . TGTGCCAGCAGCCAAGCCAGGTCGACCTACAATGAGCAGTTCTTC CASSQARSTYNEQFF
16 TRBJ2-1 TRBV18 . TRBD2 TGTGCCAGCTCACCACGGGCTAGCGGCCCCACCAATGAGCAGTTCTTC CASSPRASGPTNEQFF
13 TRBJ1-1 TRBV7-9 . . TGTGCCAGCAGCGAACAGCTGAACACTGAAGCTTTCTTT CASSEQLNTEAFF
15 TRBJ2-7 TRBV2 . . TGTGCCAGCAGTGAATGGGCTGGCTCCGTTTACGAGCAGTACTTC CASSEWAGSVYEQYF
12 TRBJ1-2 TRBV2 . TRBD1 TGTGCCAGCAGTCCAGGGGGCCCCGGCTACACCTTC CASSPGGPGYTF
16 TRBJ1-4 TRBV7-8 . . TGTGCCAGCAGCTTAGCGGTGGGATCCGGGGGGGAAAAACTGTTTTTT CASSLAVGSGGEKLFF
15 TRBJ1-4 TRBV18 . TRBD1 TGTGCCAGCTCACCTTCCCCGGACAGGGCTGAAAAACTGTTTTTT CASSPSPDRAEKLFF
14 TRBJ1-1 TRBV19 . . TGTGCCAGTAGGACAGGTCCCCCGGGCACTGAAGCTTTCTTT CASRTGPPGTEAFF
16 TRBJ1-4 TRBV3-1/TRBV3-2 once . TGTGCCAGCAGCCAAGATAACATTACAACTAATGAAAAACTGTTTTTT CASSQDNITTNEKLFF
13 TRBJ2-3 TRBV7-2 . . TGTGCCAGCAGCTTTACTGATACAGATACGCAGTATTTT CASSFTDTDTQYF
13 TRBJ1-4 TRBV2 . . TGTGCCAGCTTGAGGTTGGGAGATGAAAAACTGTTTTTT CASLRLGDEKLFF
16 TRBJ2-2 TRBV28 . . TGTGCCAGCAGTTCCCAGGGGCAGGGGGGTACCGGGGAGCTGTTTTTT CASSSQGQGGTGELFF
14 TRBJ1-6 TRBV2 . TRBD1 TGTGCCAGCAGAACCGGGACAGGGGGTTCACCCCTCCACTTT CASRTGTGGSPLHF
15 TRBJ1-2 TRBV28 . TRBD1 TGTGCCAGCAGTCCTGAGACAGGGGTGTTCGTCGGCTACACCTTC CASSPETGVFVGYTF
13 TRBJ2-7 TRBV6-5 . . TGTGCCAGCAGACTAGCCTCAGGCATCGAGCAGTACTTC CASRLASGIEQYF
15 TRBJ2-1 TRBV5-1 . TRBD2 TGCGCCAGCAGCTTGGGGGTTTACGGGACTAACCAGCAGTTCTTC CASSLGVYGTNQQFF
13 TRBJ1-1 TRBV18 . TRBD1 TGTGCCAGCTCCCCGGACAGGGTTACTGAAGCTTTCTTT CASSPDRVTEAFF
15 TRBJ1-2 TRBV11-2 few TRBD1 TGTGCCAGCAGCTTAGAGGGACAGGGGCACTATGGCTACACCTTC CASSLEGQGHYGYTF
14 TRBJ2-2 TRBV10-3 . TRBD1 TGTGCCATCAGTAGGGGGCTAGACACCGGGGAGCTGTTTTTT CAISRGLDTGELFF
15 TRBJ1-1 TRBV7-3 . TRBD1 TGTGCCAGCAGCTCCACCGGGACAGGGAACGCTGAAGCTTTCTTT CASSSTGTGNAEAFF
13 TRBJ1-2 TRBV29-1 . . TGCAGCGTTGAAAGGGAGGGCACCCTTGGCTACACCTTC CSVEREGTLGYTF
15 TRBJ2-7 TRBV11-2 . . TGTGCCAGCAGCTTAGGTGGGAGTTGGGCCTACGAGCAGTACTTC CASSLGGSWAYEQYF
15 TRBJ2-1 TRBV19 . . TGTGCCAGTAAAGGGGACGGGAGTCGCTACAATGAGCAGTTCTTC CASKGDGSRYNEQFF
17 TRBJ2-1 TRBV28 . TRBD2 TGTGCCAGCAGTTTATTGTACACTAGCGGGGCATGGTATGAGCAGTTCTTC CASSLLYTSGAWYEQFF
17 TRBJ1-3 TRBV18 . . TGTGCCAGCTCACCACCGGTTGGGGCGTTCGCTGGAAACACCATATATTTT CASSPPVGAFAGNTIYF
13 TRBJ2-1 TRBV12-3/TRBV12-4 . . TGTGCCAGCAGTTTCGCATGGGAGAATGAGCAGTTCTTC CASSFAWENEQFF
14 TRBJ1-1 TRBV5-6 once TRBD1 TGTGCCAGCAGCCTCCGGAGGGGGCGAGGGGAGGATTTCTTT CASSLRRGRGEDFF
15 TRBJ2-1 TRBV15 . TRBD2 TGTGCCACCAAAGAGGGACTAGCGGGAGGAGGTGAGCAGTTCTTC CATKEGLAGGGEQFF
19 TRBJ2-1 TRBV9 . . TGTGCCAGCAGCGTAGGCCCCCCCACCCAGGTTAGACTAAGGGATGAGCAGTTCTTC CASSVGPPTQVRLRDEQFF
15 TRBJ2-3 TRBV11-3 . TRBD2 TGTGCCAGCAGCTTGCTAGCGGGAGCAGGAGATACGCAGTATTTT CASSLLAGAGDTQYF
14 TRBJ2-2 TRBV25-1 . . TGTGCCAGTCGGGAGATGGGGAACACCGGGGAGCTGTTTTTT CASREMGNTGELFF
14 TRBJ1-5 TRBV20-1 once TRBD1 TGCAGTGCTAGTGGGACAGCAGGGGATCAGCCCCAGCATTTT CSASGTAGDQPQHF
17 TRBJ2-1 TRBV21-1 . . TGTGCCAGCAGCAAAGGAGCGGGAATCGGATCTGCCTATGAGCAGTTCTTC CASSKGAGIGSAYEQFF
14 TRBJ1-2 TRBV18 . TRBD1 TGTGCCAGCTCACCCGAGGGGGCGTCTAATGGCTACACCTTC CASSPEGASNGYTF
15 TRBJ2-3 TRBV5-5 . TRBD1 TGTGCCAGCAGCTTGATACAGGGGAGTACAGATACGCAGTATTTT CASSLIQGSTDTQYF
16 TRBJ2-1 TRBV19 . TRBD2 TGTGCCAGTAGTATATTTAGCGGGGCTAACTACAATGAGCAGTTCTTC CASSIFSGANYNEQFF
15 TRBJ1-5 TRBV6-1 . . TGTGCCAGCAGTGAATTGGCGGGGCCCAATCAGCCCCAGCATTTT CASSELAGPNQPQHF
14 TRBJ2-7 TRBV7-2 once TRBD1 TGTGCCAGCAGCGAGGACAGGAGCTCCTACGAGCAGTACTTC CASSEDRSSYEQYF
15 TRBJ2-7 TRBV13 . TRBD2 TGCCCCCCCAGGTCCGGGGGGGGGTTAACCTACGAGCAGTACTTC CPPRSGGGLTYEQYF
15 TRBJ1-3 TRBV19 . . TGTGCCAGTAATCCGCGGGGACCCTCTGGAAACACCATATATTTT CASNPRGPSGNTIYF
14 TRBJ2-5 TRBV27 . TRBD2 TGTGCCAGCAGTTGGCAAGCGGGAGCTGGGACCCAGTACTTC CASSWQAGAGTQYF
14 TRBJ2-3 TRBV5-8 . . TGTGCCAGCAGCCTCGGGTACAAGACAGATACGCAGTATTTT CASSLGYKTDTQYF
12 TRBJ2-7 TRBV12-3/TRBV12-4 . TRBD1 TGTGCCAGCAGTGGGACAGGGCACGAGCAGTACTTC CASSGTGHEQYF
17 TRBJ2-3 TRBV19 . TRBD1 TGTGCCAGTAGTAGGACAGGGGGAAGAGGTAGGACAGATACGCAGTATTTT CASSRTGGRGRTDTQYF
17 TRBJ2-3 TRBV4-1 . . TGCGCCAGCAGCCAAGAAGCTTGGTCTAGCGCGGCAGATACGCAGTATTTT CASSQEAWSSAADTQYF
16 TRBJ1-1 TRBV6-5 . TRBD1 TGTGCCAGCAGTTACTACGCCGGGACAGGGGAGACTGAAGCTTTCTTT CASSYYAGTGETEAFF